These 17 T cell receptor beta chains came from one sample sequenced in a study of blood T cells in healthy people across ages. PCR was performed a second time for about 7 to 12 cycles using a sample-barcoded 5' primer and a J-beta primer mix. TCRdb processed the 5' RACE reads anew with MiXCR; each CDR3 protein has one entry. The table records about 1.6 million distinct CDR3 sequences, about 35% of them present only once. The sample consisted of blood. The receptors shown here come from a woman aged 30 to 39 in good health.

On this clonotype: The junction differs from germline at one of its ends, possibly a read error. This rearrangement joins TRBV4-1 to TRBJ2-3; 9 bases line up with TRBD2. CDR1 and CDR2 from the germline V gene are MGHRA and YSYEKL. The CDR3 is 18 residues long. The CDR3 coding sequence is TGCGCCAGCAGCCAGCCTTTCTGGCGGGAGGGCCCCACAGATGCGCAGTATTTT. It codes for CASSQPFWREGPTDAQYF.

This clonotype was detected a few times. The chain carries TRBV13 and TRBJ2-5; D remains ambiguous. V was cut by 1 base and J by 3 bases, with 6 bases left in between. The germline V gene has CDR1 PRHDT and CDR2 FYEKMQ (reference sequence). CDR3 length: 13 amino acids. The CDR3 loop is CASSLEEKETQYF. DNA of the CDR3: TGTGCCAGCAGCTTAGAAGAAAAAGAGACCCAGTACTTC.

This clonotype was counted only a few times. In nucleotides, the CDR3 is TGTGCCAGCAGAGGGGACAGGGGGACCCAGTACTTC. Protein sequence: CASRGDRGTQYF. The rearrangement links TRBV28 to TRBJ2-5; TRBD1 agrees at 10 bases. Germline V gives CDR1 MDHEN, CDR2 SYDVKM. Trimming removed 6 bases from V and 7 bases from J; junction bases left unmatched: 2. CDR3 length: 12 amino acids.

The count of this clonotype is one. The J gene is TRBJ2-3, the V gene TRBV7-9; D is unclear. Germline V gene lookup returns CDR1 SEHNR and CDR2 FQNEAQ (reference sequence). The ends were cut back, 4 bases at V and 4 bases at J, with 9 bases in the middle. This CDR3 has 13 residues. CDR3: CASSSQKADTQYF. CDR3 bases: TGTGCCAGCAGCTCCCAGAAGGCAGATACGCAGTATTTT.

J is TRBJ2-2 and V is TRBV14; D gene uncertain. The CDR3 sequence is 13 residues long. Germline V lookup: CDR1 SGHDN, CDR2 FVKESK. The germline V and J ends were trimmed by 3 bases and 1 base, with 3 bases remaining between them. The DNA of the CDR3 is TGTGCCAGCAGCCACAGGAACACCGGGGAGCTGTTTTTT. Its translation is CASSHRNTGELFF.

On this clonotype itself: The junction does not match germline at one end; this may be a read error. The chain employs TRBV14 and TRBJ1-2, with a possible D match to TRBD1 (6 bases). The CDR3 is made up of 14 amino acids. The germline CDR1 and CDR2 sequences are SGHDN and FVKESK. The DNA of the CDR3 is TGTGCCCGCAGCCAAGATACCAGGGGCTATGGCTACACCTTC. Protein sequence: CARSQDTRGYGYTF. Supplemented by reference TRBV14 and TRBJ1-2, the full variable domain reads EAGVTQFPSHSVIEKGQTVTLRCDPISGHDNLYWYRRVMGKEIKFLLHFVKESKQDESGMPNNRFLAERTGGTYSTLKVQPAELEDSGVYFCARSQDTRGYGYTFGSGTRLTVV.

The table lists this clonotype with a few counts. The V gene is TRBV28, the J gene TRBJ2-7, with 8 bases fitting TRBD2. The germline V gene has CDR1 MDHEN and CDR2 SYDVKM. J was trimmed by 4 bases and V by 6 bases; bases with no gene match: 11. The CDR3 is 15 amino acids. The CDR3 reads CASRRGDYPKYEQYF. CDR3 coding DNA: TGTGCCAGCAGGCGGGGGGACTATCCAAAGTACGAGCAGTACTTC.

This clonotype was counted only a few times. The rearrangement links TRBV9 to TRBJ2-5; TRBD2 is a possible D gene (6 bases). Germline CDR1 is SGDLS and CDR2 is YYNGEE. V lost 3 bases, J lost 5 bases, and 11 bases lay in between. The CDR3 loop spans 13 amino acids. CDR3 in DNA: TGTGCCAGCAGCGCCGGAGGGGAGGAGACCCAGTACTTC. Amino acid sequence: CASSAGGEETQYF.

V and J are TRBV6-1 and TRBJ2-3; maybe TRBD2 (5 bases). This CDR3 is built from 12 residues. V lost 5 bases and J lost 4, with 7 bases in between. Germline CDR1 is MNHNS and CDR2 is SASEGT. The CDR3: CASSTGSDTQYF. In DNA, the CDR3 is TGTGCCAGCAGTACGGGGTCAGATACGCAGTATTTT.

The J gene is TRBJ1-2, the V gene TRBV12-3 or TRBV12-4; 9 bases are a match to TRBD1. V trimming: 7 bases; J trimming: 8 bases; junction bases outside the gene matches: 14. The CDR3 has 15 residues. The CDR3 DNA sequence: TGTGCCAGCACCCAGACAGGGGGAAAAGTTACCGGCTACACCTTC. It encodes CASTQTGGKVTGYTF.

A note on this clonotype: A much larger clone lies one base from this, so it may be a read error. The V and J genes are TRBV29-1 and TRBJ2-7; weak D call: TRBD2 (6 bases). The CDR3 is 13 residues long. CDR1 and CDR2 (germline): SQVTM, ANQGSEA. This CDR3 is CSAWGRDSYGQYF. The CDR3 coding sequence is TGCAGCGCTTGGGGCCGGGACTCCTACGGGCAGTACTTC.

This chain joins TRBV5-1 and TRBJ1-4, with 7 bases matching TRBD1. V dropped 2 bases and J dropped 0; count of bases not matched to a gene: 4. Germline-derived CDR1 and CDR2 are SGHRS and YFSETQ. This CDR3 contains 16 residues. CDR3: CASSFGQAATNEKLFF. The CDR3 DNA follows: TGCGCCAGCAGCTTCGGACAGGCTGCAACTAATGAAAAACTGTTTTTT.

This clonotype was detected many times. The chain recombines TRBV4-1 with TRBJ1-2; D might be TRBD1 (5 bases). The V gene lost 2 bases and the J gene lost 7 bases, with 23 bases spanning the gap. The CDR3 runs 17 residues. Germline CDR1 and CDR2: MGHRA and YSYEKL. The CDR3 DNA reads as TGCGCCAGCAGCCAAACAAACGCGGCAGGGTCCTATTTTGGCTACACCTTC. Amino acids: CASSQTNAAGSYFGYTF.

The V and J genes are TRBV28 and TRBJ2-3, with 9 bases lining up with TRBD1. Losses at the gene ends were 6 bases for V and 3 bases for J; bases not matched to a gene: 10. Germline-derived CDR1 and CDR2 are MDHEN and SYDVKM. There are 16 residues in the CDR3. The CDR3 DNA reads TGTGCCAGCAGCCGGGGACAGGGCTTCGGGACAGATACGCAGTATTTT. It encodes CASSRGQGFGTDTQYF.

There are a few counts of this clonotype. V is TRBV4-1 and J is TRBJ2-7, with 8 bases aligning to TRBD1. Germline assignment: CDR1 MGHRA and CDR2 YSYEKL. CDR3 length: 14 residues. V shed 3 bases, J shed 7 bases, and the junction held 8 bases outside the gene matches. Written as DNA, the CDR3 is TGCGCCAGCAGCCAGGGGGACAGGAAGGGGGAGCAGTACTTC. Translation gives CASSQGDRKGEQYF.

V gene TRBV6-1 combines with J gene TRBJ1-1, with a weak D call TRBD1 (6 bases). The CDR3 covers 12 residues. Germline V gene lookup returns CDR1 MNHNS and CDR2 SASEGT. The ends were cut back, 2 bases at V and 10 bases at J, with 11 bases in the middle. The CDR3 nucleotides read TGTGCCAGCAGTGAACAGGGGCCCCGAGCTTTCTTT. Protein product: CASSEQGPRAFF.

J is TRBJ2-2 and V is TRBV29-1; 10 bases map to TRBD1. After removal of 5 bases from V and 2 bases from J, the junction contained 5 bases not matched to a gene. The CDR3 has 15 residues. Germline V gives CDR1 SQVTM, CDR2 ANQGSEA. CDR3 sequence (DNA): TGCAGCGTTCTCCGGGACAGGGGCAACACCGGGGAGCTGTTTTTT. This sequence encodes CSVLRDRGNTGELFF.